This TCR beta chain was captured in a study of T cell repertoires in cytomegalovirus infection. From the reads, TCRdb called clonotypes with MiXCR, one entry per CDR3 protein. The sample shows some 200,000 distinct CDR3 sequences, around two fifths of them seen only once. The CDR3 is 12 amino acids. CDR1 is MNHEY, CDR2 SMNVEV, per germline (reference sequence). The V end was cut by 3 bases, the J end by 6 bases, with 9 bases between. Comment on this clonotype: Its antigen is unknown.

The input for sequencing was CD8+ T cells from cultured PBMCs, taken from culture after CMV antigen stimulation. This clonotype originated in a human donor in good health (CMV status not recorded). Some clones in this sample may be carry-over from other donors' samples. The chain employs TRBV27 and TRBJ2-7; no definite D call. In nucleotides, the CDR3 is TGTGCCAGCAGTTTTTTAGGAAGCGAGCAGTACTTC. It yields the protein CASSFLGSEQYF.